These 19 T cell receptor beta chains came from one sample sequenced in a study of shared clonotypes between healthy human individuals. Here immunoSEQ multiplex PCR was the method, and the copy in TCRdb shows in-frame clones only, minus some. The sample has nearly 1,000,000 clones; over 60% are singletons. Sequencing was done on a sample of memory CD4+ T cells sorted from blood. Subset given: CD45RA-negative fraction. These receptor sequences come from a young man in good health.

A few counts support this clone. The CDR3 sequence is CAWSVGRGANQPQHF. The CDR3 nucleotides read TGTGCCTGGAGTGTGGGCAGGGGTGCCAATCAGCCCCAGCATTTT. This chain links TRBV30 with TRBJ1-5; maybe TRBD1 (6 bases). V lost 0 bases to trimming and J lost 3 bases, with 12 bases between them. Germline CDR1 GTSNPN, CDR2 SVGIG (reference sequence). This CDR3 region has 15 residues.

This chain uses TRBV5-1 with TRBJ1-5, with D perhaps matching TRBD1 (6 bases). The CDR3 spans 14 residues. Per the germline V gene, CDR1 is SGHRS and CDR2 is YFSETQ. V gave up 4 bases and J gave up 6 bases, with 14 bases separating them. DNA for the CDR3: TGCGCCAGCAGCCGCAAGGGGGGGGCTCAGCCCCAGCATTTT. Amino acid sequence: CASSRKGGAQPQHF. Complete variable domain (other parts from reference TRBV5-1 and TRBJ1-5): KAGVTQTPRYLIKTRGQQVTLSCSPISGHRSVSWYQQTPGQGLQFLFEYFSETQRNKGNFPGRFSGRQFSNSRSEMNVSTLELGDSALYLCASSRKGGAQPQHFGDGTRLSIL.

V is TRBV2 and J is TRBJ2-3; D assignment may be TRBD1 or TRBD2 (6 bases each). Germline CDR1 and CDR2: SNHLY and FYNNEI. V lost 1 base and J 11 bases, leaving 16 bases between the germline ends. The CDR3 is made up of 14 amino acids. The CDR3 loop is CASSEGNRGLGQYF. CDR3 sequence (DNA): TGTGCCAGCAGTGAAGGAAACCGGGGGCTAGGGCAGTATTTT.

Points on this clone: Other nucleotide sequences in the sample specify the same CDR3. The rearrangement uses TRBV27 and TRBJ1-6; weak D call: TRBD1 (6 bases). The V end was cut by 3 bases, the J end by 7 bases, with 10 bases between. There are 14 residues in the CDR3. CDR1 is MNHEY, CDR2 SMNVEV, per germline (reference sequence). DNA for the CDR3: TGTGCCAGCAGTTTCTGGACAGACAATTCACCCCTCCACTTT. Its protein is CASSFWTDNSPLHF.

This clone was observed a handful of times. The chain combines TRBV7-9 with TRBJ1-6; 7 bases match TRBD1. Germline trimming cut 4 bases from V and 8 bases from J; bases unmatched to any gene: 8. The CDR3 runs 15 residues. Germline-derived CDR1 and CDR2 are SEHNR and FQNEAQ (reference sequence). Written as DNA, the CDR3 is TGTGCCAGCAGCTCTTCCGGGGACAGCTATTCACCCCTCCACTTT. Amino acids: CASSSSGDSYSPLHF.

The chain uses TRBV7-9 and TRBJ1-2; no firm D call. Deletions cut 3 bases from V and 8 bases from J, with 10 bases between. Germline CDR1 and CDR2: SEHNR and FQNEAQ (reference sequence). The CDR3 sequence is 12 residues long. The CDR3 DNA follows: TGTGCCAGCAGCTTGGACGGATTGGGCTACACCTTC. Its protein product is CASSLDGLGYTF.

The chain combines TRBV4-3 with TRBJ2-4; maybe TRBD1 (5 bases). V was pared by 1 base and J by 1 base, with 17 bases between. This CDR3 spans 18 amino acids. The germline V gene encodes CDR1 LGHNA and CDR2 YSLEER. CDR3 residues: CASSQAAVTGGAKNIQYF. The CDR3 nucleotides read TGCGCCAGCAGCCAAGCCGCTGTCACAGGTGGGGCCAAAAACATTCAGTACTTC.

This sequence joins TRBV11-2 and TRBJ2-2; D remains ambiguous. V was pared by 1 base and J by 8 bases, with 14 bases between. CDR1 is SGHAT, CDR2 FQNNGV, per germline. The CDR3 consists of 15 residues. Here the CDR3 DNA reads TGTGCCAGCAGCTTAGTTGGGCTAGTGGCTGGGGAGCTGTTTTTT. It translates to CASSLVGLVAGELFF.

Written as DNA, the CDR3 is TGTGCCTGGAGTAGTAGCGGGAGGGCCGCCGGGGAGCTGTTTTTT. Protein sequence: CAWSSSGRAAGELFF. V gene TRBV30 combines with J gene TRBJ2-2, with 11 bases matching TRBD2. The CDR3 extends over 15 amino acids. The J segment lost 6 bases and the V segment lost 2 bases, leaving 5 bases of the junction unmatched. Germline CDR1 and CDR2: GTSNPN and SVGIG (reference sequence).

This clone was recorded a few times. The J gene is TRBJ2-3, the V gene TRBV2; 10 nucleotides agree with TRBD2. Germline trimming cut 3 bases from V and 3 bases from J; bases unmatched to any gene: 12. This CDR3 spans 18 amino acids. CDR1 is SNHLY and CDR2 is FYNNEI in the germline V gene. CDR3 coding DNA: TGTGCCAGCAGTGACTTGGGGCTAGCGGGGGAAGGGACAGATACGCAGTATTTT. The encoded protein is CASSDLGLAGEGTDTQYF. Combining the CDR3 with reference TRBV2 and TRBJ2-3 gives the whole variable domain EPEVTQTPSHQVTQMGQEVILRCVPISNHLYFYWYRQILGQKVEFLVSFYNNEISEKSEIFDDQFSVERPDGSNFTLKIRSTKLEDSAMYFCASSDLGLAGEGTDTQYFGPGTRLTVL.

This chain connects TRBV5-4 to TRBJ2-1; tentatively, D is TRBD2 (7 bases). V was trimmed by 4 bases and J by 2 bases, leaving 16 bases between them. This CDR3 contains 16 residues. The V gene's germline CDR1 is SGHNT and CDR2 YYREEE (reference sequence). CDR3 in DNA: TGTGCCAGCAGCGAGGGGGGGAGAGGGGCCTACAATGAGCAGTTCTTC. Amino acid sequence: CASSEGGRGAYNEQFF.

V is TRBV5-1 and J is TRBJ2-7; the D call may be TRBD1 or TRBD2 (5 bases each). The germline V gene encodes CDR1 SGHRS and CDR2 YFSETQ. This CDR3 comprises 14 residues. V lost 0 bases and J lost 3, with 10 bases in between. The CDR3 region has the DNA TGCGCCAGCAGCTTGGGACAGAGCGGCTACGAGCAGTACTTC. Translating it yields CASSLGQSGYEQYF.

The V gene is TRBV18, the J gene TRBJ1-3; 8 bases agree with TRBD1. Per germline, CDR1 KGHSH and CDR2 LQKENI. The CDR3 contains 17 residues. V gave up 2 bases and J gave up 3 bases; unmatched junction bases: 9. CDR3 bases: TGTGCCAGCTCACCAGGTGTGCAGGGGGCTAATGGAAACACCATATATTTT. This gives the protein CASSPGVQGANGNTIYF.

V gene TRBV5-1 combines with J gene TRBJ1-2; TRBD1 agrees at 9 bases. The CDR3 is 17 residues long. Germline trimming cut 5 bases from V and 7 bases from J; bases unmatched to any gene: 18. Germline CDR1 SGHRS, CDR2 YFSETQ. The CDR3 DNA reads TGCGCCAGCAGGACGGACAGGGGTTCTTCAATGGTCCCTGGCTACACCTTC. Translating gives CASRTDRGSSMVPGYTF.

This clone was counted only a few times. The chain recombines TRBV10-1 with TRBJ1-1; 8 bases are a match to TRBD1. The germline gives CDR1 WNHNN, CDR2 SYGVQD (reference sequence). The CDR3 length is 12 residues. V was clipped by 6 bases and J by 10 bases; unmatched bases: 7. This chain's CDR3 is CASSQDRGRAFF. The CDR3 DNA follows: TGCGCCAGCAGCCAAGACAGGGGACGAGCTTTCTTT.

CDR3 loop: CASSQVSGASTDTQYF. The CDR3 nucleotides read TGTGCCAGCAGCCAAGTTAGCGGGGCGAGCACAGATACGCAGTATTTT. The V call is TRBV4-2, the J call TRBJ2-3; 8 nucleotides align to TRBD2. Germline CDR1 is LGHNA and CDR2 is YNFKEQ. Trimming cost V 1 base and J 0 bases; bases outside gene matches: 3. The CDR3 sequence is 16 residues long.

A note on this clone: This sample includes further DNA sequences coding for the same CDR3. The chain recombines TRBV15 with TRBJ1-5; no clear D. The germline gives CDR1 LNHNV, CDR2 YYDKDF (reference sequence). The CDR3 contains 15 residues. The ends were cut back, 0 bases at V and 1 base at J, with 7 bases in the middle. Here the CDR3 reads CATSRDARSNQPQHF. The CDR3 DNA reads TGTGCCACCAGCAGAGATGCGCGGAGCAATCAGCCCCAGCATTTT.

A remark on this clone: Other DNA variants within this sample encode the same CDR3. The V gene is TRBV5-1, the J gene TRBJ2-3; 7 bases fit TRBD1. Germline V CDR1 and CDR2: SGHRS, YFSETQ. Losses at the gene ends were 4 bases for V and 0 bases for J; bases not matched to a gene: 2. The CDR3 contains 14 residues. Here the CDR3 DNA reads TGCGCCAGCAGCCTGGACAGGAGCACAGATACGCAGTATTTT. The encoded protein is CASSLDRSTDTQYF.

As concerns this clone: Other DNA sequences in this sample translate to the same CDR3. The chain employs TRBV5-1 and TRBJ1-4; D gene unclear. The germline gives CDR1 SGHRS, CDR2 YFSETQ. There are 15 residues in the CDR3. V lost 0 bases, J lost 5 bases, and 11 bases lay in between. The CDR3 region is CASSLEGGRNEKLFF. CDR3 nucleotide sequence: TGCGCCAGCAGCTTGGAGGGAGGAAGAAATGAAAAACTGTTTTTT.